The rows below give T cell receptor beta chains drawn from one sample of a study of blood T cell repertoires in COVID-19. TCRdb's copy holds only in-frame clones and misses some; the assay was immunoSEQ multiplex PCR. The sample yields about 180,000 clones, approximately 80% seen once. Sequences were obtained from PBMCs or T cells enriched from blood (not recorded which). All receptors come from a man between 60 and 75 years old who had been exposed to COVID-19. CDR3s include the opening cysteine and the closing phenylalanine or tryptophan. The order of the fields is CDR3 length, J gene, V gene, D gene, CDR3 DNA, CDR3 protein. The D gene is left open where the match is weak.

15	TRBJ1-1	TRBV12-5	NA	TGTGCTAGTGGTCCGGACGGGACATGGAACACTGAAGCTTTCTTT	CASGPDGTWNTEAFF
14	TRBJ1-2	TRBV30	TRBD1	TGTGCCTGGAGTGTACGACCAGGGGGGTATGGCTACACCTTC	CAWSVRPGGYGYTF
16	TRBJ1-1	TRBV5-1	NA	TGCGCCAGCAGCTTGTCCCCCGAGAGGATGAACACTGAAGCTTTCTTT	CASSLSPERMNTEAFF
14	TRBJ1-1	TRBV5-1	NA	TGCGCCAGCAGCTTAGTACAGCCGAACACTGAAGCTTTCTTT	CASSLVQPNTEAFF
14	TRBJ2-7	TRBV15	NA	TGTGCCACCAGCACTAGAACAGGACCCTACGAGCAGTACTTC	CATSTRTGPYEQYF
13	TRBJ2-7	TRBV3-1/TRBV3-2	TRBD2	TGTGCCAGCAGCCAAGAAATAGCGGGGGAGCAGTACTTC	CASSQEIAGEQYF
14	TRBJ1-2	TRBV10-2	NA	TGCGCCAGCAGTGAGGGGATCGAAGGGACAGGCTACACCTTC	CASSEGIEGTGYTF
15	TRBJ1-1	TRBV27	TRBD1	TGTGCCAGCAGTTTAACCGGGACAGGGGTGACTGAAGCTTTCTTT	CASSLTGTGVTEAFF
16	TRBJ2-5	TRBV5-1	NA	TGCGCCAGCAGCCCTACCCGGGCGTCGGGGCAAGAGACCCAGTACTTC	CASSPTRASGQETQYF
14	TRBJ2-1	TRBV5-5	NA	TGTGCCAGCAGCTCTATAGGCCCCGGCGGTGAGCAGTTCTTC	CASSSIGPGGEQFF
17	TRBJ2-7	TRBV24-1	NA	TGTGCCACCAGTGCATGGGACGCGGGAACGAGCTCCTACGAGCAGTACTTC	CATSAWDAGTSSYEQYF
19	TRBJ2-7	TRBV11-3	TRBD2	TGTGCCAGCAGCCCCGGGACGGCTAGCGGGAGGGCCTCTCCCTACGAGCAGTACTTC	CASSPGTASGRASPYEQYF
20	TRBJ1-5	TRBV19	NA	TGTGCCAGTAGTATCGCCGGGTTGCTCAGGGTAGGGAGGGGCGGTCAGCCCCAGCATTTT	CASSIAGLLRVGRGGQPQHF
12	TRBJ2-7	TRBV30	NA	TGTGCCTGGTGGGACACGGGCTACGAGCAGTACTTC	CAWWDTGYEQYF
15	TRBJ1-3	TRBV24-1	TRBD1	TGTGCCACCAGTGATCCAGACAGGGAAAGGAACACCATATATTTT	CATSDPDRERNTIYF